These 16 T cell receptor beta chains were sequenced from one sample in a study of cytomegalovirus exposure and HLA in healthy donors. With 60 Vbeta and 13 Jbeta primers, the PCR was carried out. Profiling relied on immunoSEQ multiplex PCR, and the TCRdb table lists in-frame clones only, not all of them. The sample carries 110,000 to 150,000 clones, about 74% recorded once. Material: PBMCs. All receptors come from a man younger than 35 in good health and CMV-seropositive.

This clone appeared a few times. V gene TRBV9 combines with J gene TRBJ2-6; no clear D gene. The CDR3 has 18 residues. The V gene's germline CDR1 is SGDLS and CDR2 YYNGEE. V was trimmed by 3 bases and J by 2 bases, leaving 18 bases between them. The CDR3: CASSAVGGQRTGANVLTF. CDR3 DNA: TGTGCCAGCAGCGCGGTCGGTGGGCAAAGGACTGGGGCCAACGTCCTGACTTTC. The full variable domain, rest sourced from reference TRBV9 and TRBJ2-6, is DSGVTQTPKHLITATGQRVTLRCSPRSGDLSVYWYQQSLDQGLQFLIQYYNGEERAKGNILERFSAQQFPDLHSELNLSSLELGDSALYFCASSAVGGQRTGANVLTFGAGSRLTVL.

This clone was observed a few times. Within the sample, other DNA sequences also encode this same CDR3. The J gene is TRBJ2-2, the V gene TRBV2; no reliable D call. Deletions cut 4 bases from V and 6 bases from J, with 6 bases between. CDR1 and CDR2 from the germline V gene are SNHLY and FYNNEI. This CDR3 comprises 12 residues. This CDR3 is CASSVEPGELFF. CDR3 coding DNA: TGTGCCAGCAGTGTGGAGCCCGGGGAGCTGTTTTTT. Supplemented by reference TRBV2 and TRBJ2-2, the full variable domain reads EPEVTQTPSHQVTQMGQEVILRCVPISNHLYFYWYRQILGQKVEFLVSFYNNEISEKSEIFDDQFSVERPDGSNFTLKIRSTKLEDSAMYFCASSVEPGELFFGEGSRLTVL.

This clone was counted a single time. The V gene is TRBV6-5, the J gene TRBJ2-5; D is uncertain. The CDR3 runs 8 residues. Germline V gene lookup returns CDR1 MNHEY and CDR2 SVGAGI. The ends were cut back, 11 bases at V and 7 bases at J, with 5 bases in the middle. CDR3 residues: CASGTQYF. The CDR3 region has the DNA TGTGCCTCCGGGACCCAGTACTTC.

In the case of this clone: Sequence at one end of the junction differs from germline and may be a read error. This sequence joins TRBV7-7 and TRBJ2-7, with TRBD1 matching over 10 bases. Germline CDR1 and CDR2: SSHAT and FNYEAQ (reference sequence). CDR3 length equals 19 residues. CDR3 loop: CASRTRQGALMPNPYEQYF. The DNA for the CDR3 is TGTGCTAGCAGAACTAGACAGGGGGCCCTAATGCCCAATCCCTACGAGCAGTACTTC. The full variable domain, with the rest looked up from reference TRBV7-7 and TRBJ2-7, is GAGVSQSPRYKVTKRGQDVTLRCDPISSHATLYWYQQALGQGPEFLTYFNYEAQPDKSGLPSDRFSAERPEGSISTLTIQRTEQRDSAMYRCASRTRQGALMPNPYEQYFGPGTRLTVT.

The rearrangement uses TRBV2 and TRBJ2-3; D perhaps matches TRBD2 (5 bases). Germline CDR1 reads SNHLY; CDR2 reads FYNNEI. V was trimmed by 4 bases and J by 1 base, leaving 12 bases between them. This CDR3 contains 15 residues. The CDR3 DNA reads TGTGCCAGCAGTGGGGAGAGACTTGGCACAGATACGCAGTATTTT. It is translated as CASSGERLGTDTQYF.

The chain combines TRBV19 with TRBJ2-6; 7 bases align to TRBD1. Trimming cost V 11 bases and J 5 bases; bases outside gene matches: 15. Per the germline V gene, CDR1 is LNHDA and CDR2 is SQIVND (reference sequence). The CDR3 runs 16 residues. CDR3 bases: TGTGCCTCCCAGGGGGTAACCTCTTGGAGGGCCAACGTCCTGACTTTC. It codes for CASQGVTSWRANVLTF. Based on the CDR3 plus reference TRBV19 and TRBJ2-6, the full variable domain is DGGITQSPKYLFRKEGQNVTLSCEQNLNHDAMYWYRQDPGQGLRLIYYSQIVNDFQKGDIAEGYSVSREKKESFPLTVTSAQKNPTAFYLCASQGVTSWRANVLTFGAGSRLTVL.

J is TRBJ2-3 and V is TRBV9, with TRBD1 identical over 7 bases. CDR3 size: 14 residues. CDR1 and CDR2 (germline): SGDLS, YYNGEE. The junction had 6 bases not matched to a gene; V was cut back by 6 bases and J by 2 bases. CDR3 DNA: TGTGCCAGCACCCGGGACAGCTACACAGATACGCAGTATTTT. It encodes CASTRDSYTDTQYF.

The chain links TRBV30 to TRBJ1-3, with TRBD1 as a possible D gene (5 bases). CDR1 and CDR2 from the germline V gene are GTSNPN and SVGIG (reference sequence). The V end was cut by 3 bases, the J end by 3 bases, with 6 bases between. The CDR3 runs to 12 residues. CDR3 DNA: TGTGCCTGGAGCGGGGGTGGAAACACCATATATTTT. Its translation: CAWSGGGNTIYF.

The V gene is TRBV29-1, the J gene TRBJ2-5, with TRBD1 identical over 7 bases. Trimming took 3 bases from V and 4 from J; bases not matched to a gene: 11. Germline CDR1 and CDR2: SQVTM and ANQGSEA. CDR3 length: 15 amino acids. CDR3 nucleotides: TGCAGCGTTGAGCTACAGGGGTGGTTTAGAGAGACCCAGTACTTC. Residues: CSVELQGWFRETQYF.

This clone was counted between two and nine times. V is TRBV23-1 and J is TRBJ2-7; the D gene is possibly TRBD1 (5 bases). TRBV23-1 is an ORF; its function is uncertain. Trimming cost V 0 bases and J 4 bases, with 10 bases left between them. The CDR3 loop spans 14 amino acids. The CDR3 region has the DNA TGCGCCAGCAGTCAATCAGGCAGGGTGTACGAGCAGTACTTC. It is translated as CASSQSGRVYEQYF.

The rearrangement links TRBV9 to TRBJ2-1; 8 bases fit TRBD2. V lost 3 bases and J lost 7; bases outside the gene matches: 6. Looked up from germline, CDR1 is SGDLS and CDR2 is YYNGEE. CDR3 length: 14 residues. The CDR3 nucleotides are TGTGCCAGCAGCGCGGGACTAGGGTATAATGAGCAGTTCTTC. Protein sequence: CASSAGLGYNEQFF. Full variable domain (remainder filled in from reference TRBV9 and TRBJ2-1): DSGVTQTPKHLITATGQRVTLRCSPRSGDLSVYWYQQSLDQGLQFLIQYYNGEERAKGNILERFSAQQFPDLHSELNLSSLELGDSALYFCASSAGLGYNEQFFGPGTRLTVL.

This clone has a handful of counts. The chain has TRBV6-6 and TRBJ2-3; D not certain. Germline CDR1 MNHNY, CDR2 SVGAGI (reference sequence). Trimming stripped 8 bases from V and 2 bases from J, with 5 bases between. The CDR3 is 11 amino acids. The CDR3 reads CASEYTDTQYF. In nucleotides, the CDR3 is TGTGCCAGCGAGTACACAGATACGCAGTATTTT.

V gene TRBV12-1 combines with J gene TRBJ2-1; TRBD2 reflects the table's D call only, with no check against the DNA. TRBV12-1 is tagged as a pseudogene. CDR3 length equals 15 residues. The CDR3 is CASSSPLSSYNEQFF. The DNA for the CDR3 is TGTGCCAGCAGCTCCCCTCTAAGCTCCTACAATGAGCAGTTCTTC.

This clone has a handful of counts. This chain connects TRBV10-3 to TRBJ2-3; 8 bases fit TRBD1. Unmatched junction bases numbered 5, after V lost 6 bases and J lost 0 bases. This CDR3 contains 15 residues. Germline V gene data show CDR1 as ENHRY and CDR2 as SYGVKD. The CDR3 spells CAIRKRQGSTDTQYF. The CDR3 DNA follows: TGTGCCATCAGAAAACGACAGGGGAGCACAGATACGCAGTATTTT.

The chain joins TRBV28 to TRBJ1-5; TRBD1 matches 8 bases. With V trimmed by 4 bases and J by 5 bases, 4 bases remained unmatched. Germline loops: CDR1 MDHEN, CDR2 SYDVKM. CDR3 length: 14 amino acids. CDR3 in DNA: TGTGCCAGCAGTTCAGGGGGCTCCTATCAGCCCCAGCATTTT. Translation: CASSSGGSYQPQHF.

The genes are TRBV7-9 and TRBJ2-7; D uncertain. Per the germline V gene, CDR1 is SEHNR and CDR2 is FQNEAQ (reference sequence). V lost 1 base to trimming and J lost 0 bases, with 10 bases between them. CDR3 length: 15 amino acids. The CDR3 sequence is CASSLGSPGSYEQYF. CDR3 in DNA: TGTGCCAGCAGCTTAGGGTCCCCGGGCTCCTACGAGCAGTACTTC.